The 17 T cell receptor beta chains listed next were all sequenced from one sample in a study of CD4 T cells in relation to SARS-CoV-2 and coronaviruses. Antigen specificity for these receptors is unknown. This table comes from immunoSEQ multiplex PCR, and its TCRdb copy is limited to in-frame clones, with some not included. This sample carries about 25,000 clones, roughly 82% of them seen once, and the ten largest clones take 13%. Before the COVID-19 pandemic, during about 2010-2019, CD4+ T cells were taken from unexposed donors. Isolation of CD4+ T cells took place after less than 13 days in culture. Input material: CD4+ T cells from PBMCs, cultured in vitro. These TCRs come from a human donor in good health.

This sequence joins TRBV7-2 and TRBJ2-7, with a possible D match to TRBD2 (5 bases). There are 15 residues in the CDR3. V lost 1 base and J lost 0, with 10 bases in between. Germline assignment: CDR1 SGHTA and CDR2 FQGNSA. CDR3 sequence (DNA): TGTGCCAGCAGCTTAGGAGGCGGAGGCTCCTACGAGCAGTACTTC. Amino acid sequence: CASSLGGGGSYEQYF.

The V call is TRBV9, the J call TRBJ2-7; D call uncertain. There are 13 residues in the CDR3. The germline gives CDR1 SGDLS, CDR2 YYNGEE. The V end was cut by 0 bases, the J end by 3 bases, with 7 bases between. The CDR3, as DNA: TGTGCCAGCAGCGTAGGTGGCCGCTACGAGCAGTACTTC. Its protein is CASSVGGRYEQYF.

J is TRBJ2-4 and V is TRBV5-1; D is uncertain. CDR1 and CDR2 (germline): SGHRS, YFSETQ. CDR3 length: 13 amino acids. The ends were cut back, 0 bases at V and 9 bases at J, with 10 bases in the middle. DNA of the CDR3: TGCGCCAGCAGCTTGGCGGGTAGGAGCATTCAGTACTTC. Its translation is CASSLAGRSIQYF.

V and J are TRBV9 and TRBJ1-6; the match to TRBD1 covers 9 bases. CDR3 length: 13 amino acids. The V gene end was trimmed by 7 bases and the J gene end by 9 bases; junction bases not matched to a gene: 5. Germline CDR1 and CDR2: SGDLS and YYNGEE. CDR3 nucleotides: TGTGCCAGCCAGGGACAGGGCCTTTCACCCCTCCACTTT. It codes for CASQGQGLSPLHF.

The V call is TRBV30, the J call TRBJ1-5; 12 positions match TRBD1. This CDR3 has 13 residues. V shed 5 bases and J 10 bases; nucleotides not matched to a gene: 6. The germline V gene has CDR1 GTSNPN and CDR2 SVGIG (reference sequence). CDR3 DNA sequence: TGTGCCTGGGGCGGGACAGGGGGCAACCCCCAGCATTTT. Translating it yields CAWGGTGGNPQHF.

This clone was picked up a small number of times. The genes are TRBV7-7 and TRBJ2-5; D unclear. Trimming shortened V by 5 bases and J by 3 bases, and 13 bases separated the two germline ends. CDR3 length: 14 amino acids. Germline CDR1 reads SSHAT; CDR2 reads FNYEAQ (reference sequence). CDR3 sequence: CASSPIGVKETQYF. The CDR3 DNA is TGTGCCAGCAGCCCCATCGGAGTCAAAGAGACCCAGTACTTC. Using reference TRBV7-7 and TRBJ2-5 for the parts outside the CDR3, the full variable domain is GAGVSQSPRYKVTKRGQDVTLRCDPISSHATLYWYQQALGQGPEFLTYFNYEAQPDKSGLPSDRFSAERPEGSISTLTIQRTEQRDSAMYRCASSPIGVKETQYFGPGTRLLVL.

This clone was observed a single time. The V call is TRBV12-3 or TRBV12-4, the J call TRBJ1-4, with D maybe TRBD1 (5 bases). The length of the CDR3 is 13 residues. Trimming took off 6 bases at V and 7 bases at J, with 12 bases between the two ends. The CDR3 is CASSPQGSEKLFF. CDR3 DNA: TGTGCCAGCAGCCCGCAGGGAAGTGAAAAACTGTTTTTT.

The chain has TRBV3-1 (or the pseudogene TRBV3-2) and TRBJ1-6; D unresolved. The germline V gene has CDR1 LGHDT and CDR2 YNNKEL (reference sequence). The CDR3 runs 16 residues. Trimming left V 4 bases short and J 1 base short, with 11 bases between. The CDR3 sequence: CASSPSPVSYNSPLHF. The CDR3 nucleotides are TGTGCCAGCAGCCCTTCCCCTGTATCCTATAATTCACCCCTCCACTTT.

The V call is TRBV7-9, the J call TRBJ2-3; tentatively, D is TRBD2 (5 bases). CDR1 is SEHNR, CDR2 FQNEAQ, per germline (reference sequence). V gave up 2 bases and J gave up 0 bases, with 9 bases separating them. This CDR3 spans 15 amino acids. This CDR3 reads CASSLIRGSTDTQYF. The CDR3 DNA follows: TGTGCCAGCAGCTTAATACGGGGTAGCACAGATACGCAGTATTTT.

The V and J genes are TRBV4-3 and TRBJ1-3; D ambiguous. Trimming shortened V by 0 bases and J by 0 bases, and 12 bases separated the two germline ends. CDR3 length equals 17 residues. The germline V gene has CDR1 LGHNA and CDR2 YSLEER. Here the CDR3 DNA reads TGCGCCAGCAGCCAAGAATACGGACGGGGCTCTGGAAACACCATATATTTT. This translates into CASSQEYGRGSGNTIYF.

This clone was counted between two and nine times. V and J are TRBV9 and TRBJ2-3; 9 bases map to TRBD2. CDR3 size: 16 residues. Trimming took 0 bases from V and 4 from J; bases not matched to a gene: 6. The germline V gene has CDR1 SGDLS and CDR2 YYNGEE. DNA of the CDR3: TGTGCCAGCAGCGTAGGCCCTAGCGGGAACGCAGATACGCAGTATTTT. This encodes CASSVGPSGNADTQYF.

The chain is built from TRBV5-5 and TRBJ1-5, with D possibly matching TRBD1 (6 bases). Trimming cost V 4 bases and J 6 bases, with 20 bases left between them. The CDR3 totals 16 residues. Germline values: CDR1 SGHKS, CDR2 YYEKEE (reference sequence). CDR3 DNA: TGTGCCAGCAGCCCGATGGTTCGACAGGTCGGTCAGCCCCAGCATTTT. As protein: CASSPMVRQVGQPQHF.

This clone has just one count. The CDR3 protein is CASSTTSPDTQYF. The CDR3 DNA follows: TGTGCCAGCAGCACGACTAGCCCAGATACGCAGTATTTT. The chain carries TRBV5-4 and TRBJ2-3; TRBD2 agrees at 7 bases. Germline V gene lookup returns CDR1 SGHNT and CDR2 YYREEE (reference sequence). This CDR3 comprises 13 residues. Trimming at V came to 4 bases and at J to 4 bases, leaving 3 bases not matched to a gene.

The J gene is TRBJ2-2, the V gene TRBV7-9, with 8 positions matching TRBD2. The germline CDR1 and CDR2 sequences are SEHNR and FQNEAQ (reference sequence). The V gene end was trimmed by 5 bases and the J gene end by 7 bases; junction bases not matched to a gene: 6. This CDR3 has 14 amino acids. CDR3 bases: TGTGCCAGCAGCCCGACTAGCGTTGGCGGGGAGCTGTTTTTT. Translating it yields CASSPTSVGGELFF.

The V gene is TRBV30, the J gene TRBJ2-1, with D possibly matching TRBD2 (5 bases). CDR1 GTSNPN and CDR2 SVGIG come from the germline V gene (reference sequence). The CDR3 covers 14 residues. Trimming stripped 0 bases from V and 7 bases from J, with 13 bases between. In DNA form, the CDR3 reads TGTGCCTGGAGTGTGGGCGGGTCGGGGAATGAGCAGTTCTTC. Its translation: CAWSVGGSGNEQFF.

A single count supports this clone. Here the CDR3 reads CASSRTGSPNEQYF. In DNA, the CDR3 is TGTGCCAGCAGTCGGACAGGAAGTCCTAACGAGCAGTACTTC. The chain uses TRBV27 and TRBJ2-7, with 7 bases aligning to TRBD1. The CDR3 is made up of 14 amino acids. V gave up 5 bases and J gave up 5 bases; unmatched junction bases: 9. Germline CDR1 MNHEY, CDR2 SMNVEV (reference sequence).

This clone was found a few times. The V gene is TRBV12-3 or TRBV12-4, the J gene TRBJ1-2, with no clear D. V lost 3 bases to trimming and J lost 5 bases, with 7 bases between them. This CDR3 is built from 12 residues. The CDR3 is CASSFREYGYTF. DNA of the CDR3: TGTGCCAGCAGTTTTCGGGAGTATGGCTACACCTTC.